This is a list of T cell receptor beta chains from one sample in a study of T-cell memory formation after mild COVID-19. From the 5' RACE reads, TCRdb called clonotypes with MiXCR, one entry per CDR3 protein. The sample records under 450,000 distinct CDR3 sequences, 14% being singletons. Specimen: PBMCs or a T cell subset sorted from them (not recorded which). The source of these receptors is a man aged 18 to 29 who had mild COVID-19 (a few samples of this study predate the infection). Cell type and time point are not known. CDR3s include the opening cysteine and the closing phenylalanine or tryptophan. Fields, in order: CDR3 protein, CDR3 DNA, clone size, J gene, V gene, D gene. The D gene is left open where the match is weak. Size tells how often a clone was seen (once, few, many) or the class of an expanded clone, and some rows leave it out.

cdr3_aa: CSASDGTLYNEQFF
cdr3_nt: TGCAGTGCTAGCGACGGCACCCTCTACAATGAGCAGTTCTTC
clone_size: few
j_call: TRBJ2-1
v_call: TRBV20-1
d_call: .

cdr3_aa: CASSWQGYEQYF
cdr3_nt: TGCGCCAGCAGCTGGCAGGGCTACGAGCAGTACTTC
clone_size: few
j_call: TRBJ2-7
v_call: TRBV5-1
d_call: .

cdr3_aa: CASREGGANGANVLTF
cdr3_nt: TGCGCCAGCAGAGAGGGAGGGGCGAACGGGGCCAACGTCCTGACTTTC
clone_size: .
j_call: TRBJ2-6
v_call: TRBV5-1
d_call: TRBD2

cdr3_aa: CASSQDRGPTGELFF
cdr3_nt: TGCGCCAGCAGCCAAGATCGGGGTCCCACCGGGGAGCTGTTTTTT
clone_size: few
j_call: TRBJ2-2
v_call: TRBV4-3
d_call: .

cdr3_aa: CSARHSYSNQPQHF
cdr3_nt: TGCAGTGCTAGACACAGTTATAGCAATCAGCCCCAGCATTTT
clone_size: few
j_call: TRBJ1-5
v_call: TRBV20-1
d_call: .

cdr3_aa: CSVERYNEQFF
cdr3_nt: TGCAGCGTTGAGAGGTACAATGAGCAGTTCTTC
clone_size: many
j_call: TRBJ2-1
v_call: TRBV29-1
d_call: .

cdr3_aa: CASSPDQGSGNTIYF
cdr3_nt: TGTGCCAGCAGCCCCGACCAGGGGTCTGGAAACACCATATATTTT
clone_size: few
j_call: TRBJ1-3
v_call: TRBV5-5
d_call: .

cdr3_aa: CASSNRDFAEAFF
cdr3_nt: TGTGCCAGCAGTAACAGGGATTTCGCTGAAGCTTTCTTT
clone_size: .
j_call: TRBJ1-1
v_call: TRBV12-3/TRBV12-4
d_call: .

cdr3_aa: CASSRDSYDF
cdr3_nt: TGTGCCAGCAGTCGGGACAGTTATGACTTC
clone_size: few
j_call: TRBJ2-7
v_call: TRBV28
d_call: TRBD1

cdr3_aa: CASSLGGVWPLHF
cdr3_nt: TGTGCCAGCAGCTTAGGAGGCGTTTGGCCCCTCCACTTT
clone_size: .
j_call: TRBJ1-6
v_call: TRBV7-9
d_call: .

cdr3_aa: CASSLGPGYNSPLHF
cdr3_nt: TGTGCCAGCAGCTTAGGTCCAGGTTATAATTCACCCCTCCACTTT
clone_size: .
j_call: TRBJ1-6
v_call: TRBV7-2
d_call: .

cdr3_aa: CASSSPRTGGRTDTQYF
cdr3_nt: TGTGCCAGCAGTTCCCCTAGGACAGGGGGCCGCACAGATACGCAGTATTTT
clone_size: .
j_call: TRBJ2-3
v_call: TRBV6-5
d_call: TRBD1

cdr3_aa: CASSFRDRGMNEQFF
cdr3_nt: TGTGCCAGCAGCTTCCGGGACAGGGGAATGAATGAGCAGTTCTTC
clone_size: many
j_call: TRBJ2-1
v_call: TRBV5-5
d_call: TRBD1

cdr3_aa: CASSHPEGEQYF
cdr3_nt: TGCGCCAGCAGCCACCCGGAGGGCGAGCAGTACTTC
clone_size: few
j_call: TRBJ2-7
v_call: TRBV4-1
d_call: .

cdr3_aa: CASGVSSGANVLTF
cdr3_nt: TGTGCCAGCGGTGTGTCTTCTGGGGCCAACGTCCTGACTTTC
clone_size: .
j_call: TRBJ2-6
v_call: TRBV2
d_call: .

cdr3_aa: CASSLLTTGNEQFF
cdr3_nt: TGTGCCAGCAGCTTACTTACGACAGGGAATGAGCAGTTCTTC
clone_size: few
j_call: TRBJ2-1
v_call: TRBV7-3
d_call: TRBD1

cdr3_aa: CATSPKDTGYNEQFF
cdr3_nt: TGTGCCACCAGCCCCAAGGACACCGGGTACAATGAGCAGTTCTTC
clone_size: .
j_call: TRBJ2-1
v_call: TRBV15
d_call: .

cdr3_aa: CASSLGQLNSPLHF
cdr3_nt: TGTGCCAGCAGCCTAGGACAGCTTAATTCACCCCTCCACTTT
clone_size: many
j_call: TRBJ1-6
v_call: TRBV7-9
d_call: .

cdr3_aa: CASSLIDRGRDEQFF
cdr3_nt: TGTGCCAGCAGCTTAATTGATAGGGGACGGGATGAGCAGTTCTTC
clone_size: few
j_call: TRBJ2-1
v_call: TRBV7-3
d_call: .

cdr3_aa: CASSLGDSGNEQFF
cdr3_nt: TGTGCCAGCAGCTTAGGGGACAGTGGTAATGAGCAGTTCTTC
clone_size: many
j_call: TRBJ2-1
v_call: TRBV12-3/TRBV12-4
d_call: TRBD1

cdr3_aa: CASSDQGEKLFF
cdr3_nt: TGCGCCAGCAGCGATCAGGGTGAAAAACTGTTTTTT
clone_size: .
j_call: TRBJ1-4
v_call: TRBV5-1
d_call: .

cdr3_aa: CASSPTASTDTQYF
cdr3_nt: TGTGCCAGCAGCCCGACAGCTAGCACAGATACGCAGTATTTT
clone_size: .
j_call: TRBJ2-3
v_call: TRBV9
d_call: .

cdr3_aa: CASSPQGASNQPQHF
cdr3_nt: TGTGCCAGCAGCCCGCAGGGGGCTAGCAATCAGCCCCAGCATTTT
clone_size: few
j_call: TRBJ1-5
v_call: TRBV4-2
d_call: TRBD1

cdr3_aa: CASTPAVGDFYEQYF
cdr3_nt: TGTGCCAGCACCCCAGCCGTTGGGGATTTCTACGAGCAGTACTTC
clone_size: few
j_call: TRBJ2-7
v_call: TRBV7-8
d_call: .

cdr3_aa: CASSPTAAESNQPQHF
cdr3_nt: TGTGCCAGCAGCCCCACCGCTGCAGAGAGCAATCAGCCCCAGCATTTT
clone_size: .
j_call: TRBJ1-5
v_call: TRBV7-6
d_call: .

cdr3_aa: CASGRRSPSDTEAFF
cdr3_nt: TGTGCCAGCGGCAGAAGGAGCCCTAGTGACACTGAAGCTTTCTTT
clone_size: few
j_call: TRBJ1-1
v_call: TRBV18
d_call: .

cdr3_aa: CASGLGELFF
cdr3_nt: TGTGCCAGCGGGTTGGGGGAGCTGTTTTTT
clone_size: many
j_call: TRBJ2-2
v_call: TRBV27
d_call: .

cdr3_aa: CASSLLGQGTTGELFF
cdr3_nt: TGCGCCAGCAGCTTGTTGGGACAGGGGACCACCGGGGAGCTGTTTTTT
clone_size: few
j_call: TRBJ2-2
v_call: TRBV5-1
d_call: TRBD1

cdr3_aa: CASSQEGVHGYTF
cdr3_nt: TGCGCCAGCAGCCAAGAAGGGGTGCATGGCTACACCTTC
clone_size: few
j_call: TRBJ1-2
v_call: TRBV4-1
d_call: .

cdr3_aa: CASSQDKNSLAQYF
cdr3_nt: TGTGCCAGCAGCCAAGATAAAAACTCTTTGGCCCAGTACTTC
clone_size: many
j_call: TRBJ2-5
v_call: TRBV14
d_call: .

cdr3_aa: CASSLEGTVQETQYF
cdr3_nt: TGTGCCAGCAGCTTAGAGGGGACAGTCCAAGAGACCCAGTACTTC
clone_size: few
j_call: TRBJ2-5
v_call: TRBV7-9
d_call: TRBD1

cdr3_aa: CASSSRDVGLVEQFF
cdr3_nt: TGTGCCAGCAGCTCCCGGGACGTTGGGCTGGTTGAGCAGTTCTTC
clone_size: once
j_call: TRBJ2-1
v_call: TRBV11-2
d_call: .

cdr3_aa: CASSWADGEQYF
cdr3_nt: TGCGCCAGCAGCTGGGCAGACGGGGAGCAGTACTTC
clone_size: .
j_call: TRBJ2-7
v_call: TRBV5-1
d_call: .

cdr3_aa: CASSLVGAGGTGELFF
cdr3_nt: TGTGCCAGCAGCTTAGTAGGAGCGGGGGGCACCGGGGAGCTGTTTTTT
clone_size: many
j_call: TRBJ2-2
v_call: TRBV7-3
d_call: TRBD2

cdr3_aa: CASSLVRGSNIQYF
cdr3_nt: TGTGCCAGCAGCTTGGTTAGGGGTAGCAACATTCAGTACTTC
clone_size: few
j_call: TRBJ2-4
v_call: TRBV5-8
d_call: .

cdr3_aa: CASDRGQRISGNTIYF
cdr3_nt: TGTGCCTCTGACCGGGGACAGAGGATCTCTGGAAACACCATATATTTT
clone_size: many
j_call: TRBJ1-3
v_call: TRBV19
d_call: TRBD1

cdr3_aa: CATSDAYQETQYF
cdr3_nt: TGTGCCACCAGTGATGCATACCAAGAGACCCAGTACTTC
clone_size: .
j_call: TRBJ2-5
v_call: TRBV24-1
d_call: .

cdr3_aa: CASSFGVDNSPLHF
cdr3_nt: TGTGCCAGCAGCTTCGGGGTAGATAATTCACCCCTCCACTTT
clone_size: few
j_call: TRBJ1-6
v_call: TRBV7-6
d_call: .

cdr3_aa: CASSQGTSLTDTQYF
cdr3_nt: TGTGCCAGCAGCCAAGGGACTAGCCTCACAGATACGCAGTATTTT
clone_size: many
j_call: TRBJ2-3
v_call: TRBV4-2
d_call: TRBD2

cdr3_aa: CATSDYRTDQPQHF
cdr3_nt: TGTGCCACCAGTGATTATCGGACCGATCAGCCCCAGCATTTT
clone_size: .
j_call: TRBJ1-5
v_call: TRBV24-1
d_call: .

cdr3_aa: CASSMGGPADTQYF
cdr3_nt: TGCGCCAGCAGCATGGGGGGGCCGGCAGATACGCAGTATTTT
clone_size: many
j_call: TRBJ2-3
v_call: TRBV5-1
d_call: .

cdr3_aa: CASSNMPNTEAFF
cdr3_nt: TGCGCCAGCAGCAATATGCCGAACACTGAAGCTTTCTTT
clone_size: .
j_call: TRBJ1-1
v_call: TRBV5-1
d_call: .

cdr3_aa: CASSLSGAEDTQYF
cdr3_nt: TGTGCCAGCAGCTTGTCGGGGGCCGAAGATACGCAGTATTTT
clone_size: few
j_call: TRBJ2-3
v_call: TRBV7-3
d_call: .

cdr3_aa: CASSPELSYEQYF
cdr3_nt: TGTGCCAGCAGCCCGGAACTCTCCTACGAGCAGTACTTC
clone_size: .
j_call: TRBJ2-7
v_call: TRBV5-5
d_call: .

cdr3_aa: CASSSAVGLAGGGYNEQFF
cdr3_nt: TGTGCCAGCAGCTCCGCCGTGGGACTAGCGGGGGGGGGTTACAATGAGCAGTTCTTC
clone_size: .
j_call: TRBJ2-1
v_call: TRBV7-2
d_call: TRBD2

cdr3_aa: CASSLGQATNEKLFF
cdr3_nt: TGTGCCAGCAGTTTAGGACAGGCAACTAATGAAAAACTGTTTTTT
clone_size: few
j_call: TRBJ1-4
v_call: TRBV12-3/TRBV12-4
d_call: .